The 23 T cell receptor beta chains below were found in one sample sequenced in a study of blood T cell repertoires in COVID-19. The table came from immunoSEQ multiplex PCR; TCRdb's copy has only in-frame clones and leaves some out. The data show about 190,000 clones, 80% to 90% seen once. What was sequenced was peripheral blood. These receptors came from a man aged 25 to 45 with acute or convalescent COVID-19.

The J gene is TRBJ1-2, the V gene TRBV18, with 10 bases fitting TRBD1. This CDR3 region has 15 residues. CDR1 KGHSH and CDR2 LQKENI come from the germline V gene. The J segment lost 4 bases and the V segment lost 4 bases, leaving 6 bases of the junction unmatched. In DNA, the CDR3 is TGTGCCAGCTCACTCAACAGGGACAGGGGCTATGGCTACACCTTC. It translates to CASSLNRDRGYGYTF.

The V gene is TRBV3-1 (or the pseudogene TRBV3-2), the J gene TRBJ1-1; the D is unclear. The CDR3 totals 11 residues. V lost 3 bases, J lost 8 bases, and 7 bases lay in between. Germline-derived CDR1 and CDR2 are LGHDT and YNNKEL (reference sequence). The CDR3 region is CASSHRAEAFF. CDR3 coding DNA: TGTGCCAGCAGCCACCGCGCGGAAGCTTTCTTT.

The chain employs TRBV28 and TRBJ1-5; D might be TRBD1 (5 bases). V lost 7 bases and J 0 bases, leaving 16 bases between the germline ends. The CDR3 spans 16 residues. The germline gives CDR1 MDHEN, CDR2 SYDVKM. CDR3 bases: TGTGCCAGCAAGGGGAGGGTCTTCTATAGCAATCAGCCCCAGCATTTT. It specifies CASKGRVFYSNQPQHF.

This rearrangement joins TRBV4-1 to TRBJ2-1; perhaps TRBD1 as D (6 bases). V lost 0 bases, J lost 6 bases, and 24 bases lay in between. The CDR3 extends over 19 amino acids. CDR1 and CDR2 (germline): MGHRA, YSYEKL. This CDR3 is CASSQDNSLPRIGGNEQFF. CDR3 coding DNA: TGCGCCAGCAGCCAAGATAATAGCCTCCCAAGAATAGGGGGCAATGAGCAGTTCTTC.

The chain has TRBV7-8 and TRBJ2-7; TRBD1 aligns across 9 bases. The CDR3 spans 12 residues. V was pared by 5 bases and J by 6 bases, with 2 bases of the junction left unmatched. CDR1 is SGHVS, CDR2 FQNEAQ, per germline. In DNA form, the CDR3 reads TGTGCCAGCAGCCGGACAGGGGTCGAGCAGTACTTC. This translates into CASSRTGVEQYF.

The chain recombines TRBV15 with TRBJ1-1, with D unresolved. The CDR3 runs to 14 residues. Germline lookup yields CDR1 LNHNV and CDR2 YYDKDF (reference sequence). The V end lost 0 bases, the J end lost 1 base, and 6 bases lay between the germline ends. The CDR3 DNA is TGTGCCACCAGCAGAGACGCGGGGAACACTGAAGCTTTCTTT. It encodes CATSRDAGNTEAFF.

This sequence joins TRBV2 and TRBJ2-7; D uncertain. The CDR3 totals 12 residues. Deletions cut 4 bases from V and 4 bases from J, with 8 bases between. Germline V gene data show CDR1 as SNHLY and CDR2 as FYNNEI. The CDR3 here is CASSGEAYEQYF. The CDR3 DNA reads TGTGCCAGCAGTGGAGAAGCGTACGAGCAGTACTTC.

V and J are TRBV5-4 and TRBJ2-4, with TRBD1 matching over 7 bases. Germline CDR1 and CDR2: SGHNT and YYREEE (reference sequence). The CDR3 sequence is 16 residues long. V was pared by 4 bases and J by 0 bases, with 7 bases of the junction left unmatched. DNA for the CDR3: TGTGCCAGCAGCCACGGGACAGAACTAGCCAAAAACATTCAGTACTTC. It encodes CASSHGTELAKNIQYF.

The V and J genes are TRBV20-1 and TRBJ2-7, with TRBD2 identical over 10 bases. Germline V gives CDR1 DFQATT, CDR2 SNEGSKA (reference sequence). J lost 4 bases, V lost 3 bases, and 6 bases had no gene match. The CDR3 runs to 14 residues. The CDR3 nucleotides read TGCAGTGCTAGTCTAGCGGGAGTTAGATACGAGCAGTACTTC. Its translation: CSASLAGVRYEQYF.

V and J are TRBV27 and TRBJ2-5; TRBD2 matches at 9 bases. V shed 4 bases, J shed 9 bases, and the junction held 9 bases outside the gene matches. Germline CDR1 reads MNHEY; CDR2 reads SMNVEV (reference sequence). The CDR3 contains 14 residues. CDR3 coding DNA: TGTGCCAGCAGTTCGGCTAGCGGGGTCTCGGCCCAGTACTTC. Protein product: CASSSASGVSAQYF.

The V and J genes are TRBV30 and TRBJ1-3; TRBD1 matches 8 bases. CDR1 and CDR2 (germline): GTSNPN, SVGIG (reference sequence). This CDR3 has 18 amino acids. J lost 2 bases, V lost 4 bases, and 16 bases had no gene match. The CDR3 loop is CAWTLGQGSLSAGNTIYF. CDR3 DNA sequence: TGTGCCTGGACCCTCGGACAGGGCTCTCTCTCAGCTGGAAACACCATATATTTT.

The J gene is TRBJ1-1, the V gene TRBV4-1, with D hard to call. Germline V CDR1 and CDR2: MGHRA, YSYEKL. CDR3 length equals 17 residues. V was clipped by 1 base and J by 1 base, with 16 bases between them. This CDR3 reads CASSQGLIGNGNTEAFF. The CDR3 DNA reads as TGCGCCAGCAGCCAAGGACTTATCGGGAACGGGAACACTGAAGCTTTCTTT.

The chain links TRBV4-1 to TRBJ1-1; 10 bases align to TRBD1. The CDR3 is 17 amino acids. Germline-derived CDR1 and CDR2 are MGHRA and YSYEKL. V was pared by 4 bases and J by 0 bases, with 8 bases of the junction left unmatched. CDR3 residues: CASSPRTGGFMNTEAFF. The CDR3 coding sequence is TGCGCCAGCAGCCCCAGGACAGGGGGGTTCATGAACACTGAAGCTTTCTTT.

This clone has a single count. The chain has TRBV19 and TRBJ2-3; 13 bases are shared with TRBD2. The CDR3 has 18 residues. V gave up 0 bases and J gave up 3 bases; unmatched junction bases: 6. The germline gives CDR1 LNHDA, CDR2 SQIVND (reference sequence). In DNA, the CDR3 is TGTGCCAGTAGTATAGATCACGCGGGACTAGCGGGGACAGATACGCAGTATTTT. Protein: CASSIDHAGLAGTDTQYF.

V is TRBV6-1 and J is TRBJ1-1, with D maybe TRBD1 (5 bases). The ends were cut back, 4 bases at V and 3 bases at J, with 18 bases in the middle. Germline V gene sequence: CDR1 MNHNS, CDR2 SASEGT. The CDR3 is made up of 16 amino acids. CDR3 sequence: CASSVNPYRTYTEAFF. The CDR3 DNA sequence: TGTGCCAGCAGTGTAAACCCTTACAGGACCTACACTGAAGCTTTCTTT.

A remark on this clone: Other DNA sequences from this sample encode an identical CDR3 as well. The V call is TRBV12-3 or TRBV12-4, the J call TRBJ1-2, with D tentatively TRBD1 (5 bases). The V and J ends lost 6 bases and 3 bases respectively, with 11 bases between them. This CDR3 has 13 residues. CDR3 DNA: TGTGCCAGCAGATCAACGGGGGACTATGGCTACACCTTC. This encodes CASRSTGDYGYTF.

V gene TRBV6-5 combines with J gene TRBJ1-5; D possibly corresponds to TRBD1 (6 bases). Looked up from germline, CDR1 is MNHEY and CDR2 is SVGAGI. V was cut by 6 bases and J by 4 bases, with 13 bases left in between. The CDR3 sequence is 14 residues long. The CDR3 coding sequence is TGTGCCAGCAGACTCCAGGGGAATAATCAGCCCCAGCATTTT. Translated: CASRLQGNNQPQHF.

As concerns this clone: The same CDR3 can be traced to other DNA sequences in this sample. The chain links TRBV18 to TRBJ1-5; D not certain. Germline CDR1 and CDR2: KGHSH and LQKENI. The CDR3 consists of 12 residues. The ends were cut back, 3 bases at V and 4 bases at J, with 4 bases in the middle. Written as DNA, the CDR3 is TGTGCCAGCTCACCGTCGAATCAGCCCCAGCATTTT. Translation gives CASSPSNQPQHF.

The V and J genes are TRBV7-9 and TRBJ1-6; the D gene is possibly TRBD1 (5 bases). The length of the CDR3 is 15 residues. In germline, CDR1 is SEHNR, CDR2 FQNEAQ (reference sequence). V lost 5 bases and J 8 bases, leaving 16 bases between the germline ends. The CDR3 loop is CASSQTSGRDSPLHF. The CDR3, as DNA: TGTGCCAGCAGCCAAACCTCAGGGAGGGATTCACCCCTCCACTTT.

The CDR3 spells CASRKERLDYEQYF. The CDR3 region has the DNA TGTGCCAGCAGAAAAGAGCGACTCGACTACGAGCAGTACTTC. This sequence joins TRBV6-1 and TRBJ2-7; D not resolved. V lost 6 bases and J lost 3, with 15 bases in between. From germline, CDR1 is MNHNS and CDR2 SASEGT. This CDR3 has 14 amino acids.

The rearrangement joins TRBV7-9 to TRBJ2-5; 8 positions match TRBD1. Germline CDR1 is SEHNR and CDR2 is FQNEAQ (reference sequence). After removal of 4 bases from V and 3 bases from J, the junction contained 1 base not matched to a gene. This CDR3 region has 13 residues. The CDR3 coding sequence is TGTGCCAGCAGCTCGGGACAGGAAGAGACCCAGTACTTC. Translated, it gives CASSSGQEETQYF. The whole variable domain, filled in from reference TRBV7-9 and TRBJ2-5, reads DTGVSQNPRHKITKRGQNVTFRCDPISEHNRLYWYRQTLGQGPEFLTYFQNEAQLEKSRLLSDRFSAERPKGSFSTLEIQRTEQGDSAMYLCASSSGQEETQYFGPGTRLLVL.

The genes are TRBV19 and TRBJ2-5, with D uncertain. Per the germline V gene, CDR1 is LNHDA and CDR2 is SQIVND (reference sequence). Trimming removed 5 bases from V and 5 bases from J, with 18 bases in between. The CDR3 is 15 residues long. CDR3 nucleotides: TGTGCCAGTAGTCGTGACCACGGGTTGTGGGAGACCCAGTACTTC. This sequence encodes CASSRDHGLWETQYF.

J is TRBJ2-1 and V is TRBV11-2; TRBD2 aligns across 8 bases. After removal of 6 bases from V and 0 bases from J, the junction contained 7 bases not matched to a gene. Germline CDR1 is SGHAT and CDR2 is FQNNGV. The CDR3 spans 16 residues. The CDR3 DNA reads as TGTGCCAGCAGTAAGAAGCGGGGGAGCTCCTACAATGAGCAGTTCTTC. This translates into CASSKKRGSSYNEQFF.